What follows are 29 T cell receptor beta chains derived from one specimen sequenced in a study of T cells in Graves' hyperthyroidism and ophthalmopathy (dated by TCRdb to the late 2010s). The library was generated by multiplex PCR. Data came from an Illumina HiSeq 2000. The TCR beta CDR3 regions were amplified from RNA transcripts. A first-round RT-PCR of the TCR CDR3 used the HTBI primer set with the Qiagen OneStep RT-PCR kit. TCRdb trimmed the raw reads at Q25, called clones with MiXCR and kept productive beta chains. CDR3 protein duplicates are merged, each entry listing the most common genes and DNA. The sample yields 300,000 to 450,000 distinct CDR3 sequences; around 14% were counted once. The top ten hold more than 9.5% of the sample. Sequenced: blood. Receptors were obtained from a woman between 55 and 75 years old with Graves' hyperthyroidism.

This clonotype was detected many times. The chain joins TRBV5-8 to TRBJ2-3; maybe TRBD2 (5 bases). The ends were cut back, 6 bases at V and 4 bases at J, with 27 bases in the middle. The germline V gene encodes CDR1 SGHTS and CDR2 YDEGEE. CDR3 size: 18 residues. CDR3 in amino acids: CASTAGLFSPKLADTQYF. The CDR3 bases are TGTGCCAGCACGGCGGGTTTATTTAGCCCCAAACTGGCAGATACGCAGTATTTT.

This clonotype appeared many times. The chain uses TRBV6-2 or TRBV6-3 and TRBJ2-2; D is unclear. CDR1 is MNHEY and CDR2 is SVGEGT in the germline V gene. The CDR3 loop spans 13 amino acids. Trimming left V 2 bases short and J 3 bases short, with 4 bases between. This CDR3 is CASSYTHTGELFF. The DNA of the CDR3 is TGTGCCAGCAGTTACACGCACACCGGGGAGCTGTTTTTT.

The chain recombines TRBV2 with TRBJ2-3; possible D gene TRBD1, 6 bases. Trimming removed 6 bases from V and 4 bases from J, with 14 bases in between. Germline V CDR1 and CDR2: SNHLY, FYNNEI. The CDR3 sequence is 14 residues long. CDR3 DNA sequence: TGTGCCAGCAGCCCGGACTCAGGGGCAGATACGCAGTATTTT. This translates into CASSPDSGADTQYF.

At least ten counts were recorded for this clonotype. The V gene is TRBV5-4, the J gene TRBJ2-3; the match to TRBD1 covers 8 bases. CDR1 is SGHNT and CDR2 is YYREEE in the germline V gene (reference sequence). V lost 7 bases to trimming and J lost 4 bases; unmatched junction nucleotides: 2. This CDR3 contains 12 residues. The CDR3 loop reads CASGQGADTQYF. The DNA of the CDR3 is TGTGCCAGCGGACAGGGCGCAGATACGCAGTATTTT.

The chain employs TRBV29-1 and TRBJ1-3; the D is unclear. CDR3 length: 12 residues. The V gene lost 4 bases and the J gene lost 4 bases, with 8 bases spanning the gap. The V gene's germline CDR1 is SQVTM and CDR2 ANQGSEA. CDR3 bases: TGCAGCGTTGCCAGTTACGGAAACACCATATATTTT. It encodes CSVASYGNTIYF.

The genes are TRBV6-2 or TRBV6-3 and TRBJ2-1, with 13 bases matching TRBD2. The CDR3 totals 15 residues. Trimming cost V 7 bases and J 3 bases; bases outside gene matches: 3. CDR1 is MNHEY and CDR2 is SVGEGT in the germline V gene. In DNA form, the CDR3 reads TGTGCCAGCACTGGGACTAGCGGGGTCTACAATGAGCAGTTCTTC. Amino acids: CASTGTSGVYNEQFF.

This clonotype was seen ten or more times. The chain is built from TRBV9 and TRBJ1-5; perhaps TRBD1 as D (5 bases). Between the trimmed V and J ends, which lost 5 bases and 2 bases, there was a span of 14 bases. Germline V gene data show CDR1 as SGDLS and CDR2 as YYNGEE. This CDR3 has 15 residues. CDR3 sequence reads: CASSRDSFGNQPQHF. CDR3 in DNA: TGTGCCAGCAGTAGAGACAGTTTTGGCAATCAGCCCCAGCATTTT.

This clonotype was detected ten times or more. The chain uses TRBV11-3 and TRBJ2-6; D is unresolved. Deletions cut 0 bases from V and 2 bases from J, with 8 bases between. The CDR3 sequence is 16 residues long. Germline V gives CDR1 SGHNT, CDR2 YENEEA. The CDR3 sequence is CASSLDRSAGANVLTF. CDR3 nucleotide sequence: TGTGCCAGCAGCTTAGATAGGTCTGCTGGGGCCAACGTCCTGACTTTC.

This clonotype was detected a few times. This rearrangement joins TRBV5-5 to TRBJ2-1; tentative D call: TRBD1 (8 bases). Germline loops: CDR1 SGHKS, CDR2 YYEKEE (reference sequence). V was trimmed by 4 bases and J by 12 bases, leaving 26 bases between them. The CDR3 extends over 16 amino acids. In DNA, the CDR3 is TGTGCCAGCAGCCCTAGTTACCAGGGGGCCAGGGAGGGGCAGTTCTTC. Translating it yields CASSPSYQGAREGQFF.

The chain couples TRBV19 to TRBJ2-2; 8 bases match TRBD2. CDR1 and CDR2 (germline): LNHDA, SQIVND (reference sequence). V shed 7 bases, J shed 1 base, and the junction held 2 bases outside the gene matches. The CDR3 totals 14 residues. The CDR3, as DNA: TGTGCCAGTATGGCGGGAGGGAACACCGGGGAGCTGTTTTTT. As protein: CASMAGGNTGELFF.

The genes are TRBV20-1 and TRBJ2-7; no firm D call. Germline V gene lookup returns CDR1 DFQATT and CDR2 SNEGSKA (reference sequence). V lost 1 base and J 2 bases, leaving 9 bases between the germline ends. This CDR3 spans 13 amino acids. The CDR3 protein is CSARGYLTYEQYF. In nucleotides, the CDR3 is TGCAGTGCTAGAGGGTACCTTACCTACGAGCAGTACTTC.

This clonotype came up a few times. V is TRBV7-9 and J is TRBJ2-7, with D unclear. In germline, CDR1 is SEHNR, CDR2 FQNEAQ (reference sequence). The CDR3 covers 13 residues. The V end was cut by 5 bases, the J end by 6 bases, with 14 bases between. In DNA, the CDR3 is TGTGCCAGCAGCCCGGTTGGGGAAGGCGAGCAGTACTTC. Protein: CASSPVGEGEQYF.

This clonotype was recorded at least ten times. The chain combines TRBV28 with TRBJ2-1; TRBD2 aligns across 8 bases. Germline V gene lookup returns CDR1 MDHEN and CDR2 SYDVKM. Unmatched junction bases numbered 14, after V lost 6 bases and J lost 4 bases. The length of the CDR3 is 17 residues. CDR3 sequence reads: CASSSPGGGGPYNEQFF. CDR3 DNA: TGTGCCAGCAGCTCGCCCGGGGGGGGAGGGCCTTACAATGAGCAGTTCTTC.

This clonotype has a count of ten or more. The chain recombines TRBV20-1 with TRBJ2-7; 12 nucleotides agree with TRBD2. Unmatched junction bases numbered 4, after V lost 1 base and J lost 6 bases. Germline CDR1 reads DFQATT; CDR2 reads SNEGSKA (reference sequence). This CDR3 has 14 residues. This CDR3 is CSARASGRALEQYF. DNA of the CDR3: TGCAGTGCTAGAGCTAGCGGGAGGGCCCTCGAGCAGTACTTC.

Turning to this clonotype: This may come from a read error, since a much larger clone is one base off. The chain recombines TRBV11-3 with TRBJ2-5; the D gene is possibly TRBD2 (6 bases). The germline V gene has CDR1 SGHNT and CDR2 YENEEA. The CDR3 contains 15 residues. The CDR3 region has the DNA TGTGCCGGCAGCTTAGGGCAGGGAGGAGAAGAGACCCAGTACTTC. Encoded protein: CAGSLGQGGEETQYF.

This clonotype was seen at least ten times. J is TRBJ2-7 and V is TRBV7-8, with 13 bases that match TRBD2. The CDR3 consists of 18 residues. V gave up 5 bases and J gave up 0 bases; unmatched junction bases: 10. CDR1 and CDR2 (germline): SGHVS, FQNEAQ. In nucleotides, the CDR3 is TGTGCCAGCAGCCCGGGACTAGCGGGGTGGGATAGCTCCTACGAGCAGTACTTC. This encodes CASSPGLAGWDSSYEQYF. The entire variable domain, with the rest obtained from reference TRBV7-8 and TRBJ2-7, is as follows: GAGVSQSPRYKVAKRGQDVALRCDPISGHVSLFWYQQALGQGPEFLTYFQNEAQLDKSGLPSDRFFAERPEGSVSTLKIQRTQQEDSAVYLCASSPGLAGWDSSYEQYFGPGTRLTVT.

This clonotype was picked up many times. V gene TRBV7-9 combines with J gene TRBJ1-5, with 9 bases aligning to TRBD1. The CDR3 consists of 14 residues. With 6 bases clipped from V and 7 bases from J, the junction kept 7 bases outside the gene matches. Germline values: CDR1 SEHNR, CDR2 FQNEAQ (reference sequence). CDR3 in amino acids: CASSRDRVNQPQHF. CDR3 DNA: TGTGCCAGCAGTCGGGACAGGGTGAACCAGCCCCAGCATTTT.

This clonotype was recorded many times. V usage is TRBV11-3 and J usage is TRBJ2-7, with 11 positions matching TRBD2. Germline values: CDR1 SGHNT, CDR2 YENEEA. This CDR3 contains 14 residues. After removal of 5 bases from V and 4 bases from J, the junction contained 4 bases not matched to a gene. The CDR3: CASSTTSGKYEQYF. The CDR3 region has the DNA TGTGCCAGCAGCACGACTAGCGGGAAGTACGAGCAGTACTTC. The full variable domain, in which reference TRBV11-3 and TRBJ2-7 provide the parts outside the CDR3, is EAGVVQSPRYKIIEKKQPVAFWCNPISGHNTLYWYLQNLGQGPELLIRYENEEAVDDSQLPKDRFSAERLKGVDSTLKIQPAELGDSAVYLCASSTTSGKYEQYFGPGTRLTVT.

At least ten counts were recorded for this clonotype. CDR3 amino acids: CASSEALLVPGQYF. The CDR3 DNA sequence: TGTGCCAGCAGTGAAGCGCTTCTAGTCCCGGGGCAGTACTTC. The chain combines TRBV6-1 with TRBJ2-7; D uncertain. The ends were cut back, 0 bases at V and 9 bases at J, with 15 bases in the middle. Germline CDR1 and CDR2: MNHNS and SASEGT. The CDR3 loop spans 14 amino acids.

CDR3 loop: CASSHPPRINYGYTF. CDR3 in DNA: TGCGCCAGCAGCCATCCCCCAAGAATTAACTATGGCTACACCTTC. The chain joins TRBV4-1 to TRBJ1-2, with no clear D. The CDR3 totals 15 residues. The ends were cut back, 3 bases at V and 1 base at J, with 12 bases in the middle. The germline CDR1 and CDR2 sequences are MGHRA and YSYEKL.

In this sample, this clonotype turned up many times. The CDR3 sequence: CASSIAPRGPQPQHF. CDR3 DNA sequence: TGTGCCAGTAGTATAGCCCCCAGGGGGCCTCAGCCCCAGCATTTT. V and J are TRBV19 and TRBJ1-5, with 8 bases identical to TRBD1. This CDR3 is built from 15 residues. From germline, CDR1 is LNHDA and CDR2 SQIVND (reference sequence). The V and J ends lost 1 base and 6 bases, in that order; junction bases with no gene match: 5.

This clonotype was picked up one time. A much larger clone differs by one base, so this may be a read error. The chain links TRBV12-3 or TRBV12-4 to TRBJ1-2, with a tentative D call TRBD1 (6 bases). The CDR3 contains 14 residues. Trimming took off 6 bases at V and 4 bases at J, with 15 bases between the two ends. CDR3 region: CASSRRQEFYGYTF. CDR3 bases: TGTGCCAGCAGCCGACGACAGGAATTCTATGGCTACACCTTC.

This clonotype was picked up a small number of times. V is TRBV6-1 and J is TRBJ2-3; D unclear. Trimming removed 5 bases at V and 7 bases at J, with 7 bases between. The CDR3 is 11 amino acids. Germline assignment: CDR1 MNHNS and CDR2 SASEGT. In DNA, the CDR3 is TGTGCCAGCAGTTCGCCTAATACGCAGTATTTT. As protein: CASSSPNTQYF.

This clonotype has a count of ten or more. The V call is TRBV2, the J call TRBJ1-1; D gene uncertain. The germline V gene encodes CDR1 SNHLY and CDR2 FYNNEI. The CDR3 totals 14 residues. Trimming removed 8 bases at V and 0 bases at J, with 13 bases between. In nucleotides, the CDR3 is TGTGCCAGCGTGACACAACTCATGAACACTGAAGCTTTCTTT. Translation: CASVTQLMNTEAFF.

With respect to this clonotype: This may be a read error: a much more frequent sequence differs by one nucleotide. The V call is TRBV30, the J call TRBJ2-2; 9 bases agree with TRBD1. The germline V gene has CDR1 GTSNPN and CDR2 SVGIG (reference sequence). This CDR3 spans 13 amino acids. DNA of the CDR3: TGTGCCTGGACCGGGACAGGGACCGGGAAGCTGTTTTTT. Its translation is CAWTGTGTGKLFF.

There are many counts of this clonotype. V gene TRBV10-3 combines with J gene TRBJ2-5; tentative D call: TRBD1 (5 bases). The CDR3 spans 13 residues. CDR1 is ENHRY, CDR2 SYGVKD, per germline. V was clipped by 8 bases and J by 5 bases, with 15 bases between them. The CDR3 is CAIGAVAGETQYF. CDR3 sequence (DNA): TGTGCCATCGGGGCAGTGGCCGGCGAGACCCAGTACTTC.

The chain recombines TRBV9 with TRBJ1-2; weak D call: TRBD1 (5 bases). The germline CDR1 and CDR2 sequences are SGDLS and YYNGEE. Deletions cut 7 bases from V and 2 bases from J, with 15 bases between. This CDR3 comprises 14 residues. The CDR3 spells CASFGAGRNYGYTF. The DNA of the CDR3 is TGTGCCAGCTTTGGGGCAGGGAGAAACTATGGCTACACCTTC.

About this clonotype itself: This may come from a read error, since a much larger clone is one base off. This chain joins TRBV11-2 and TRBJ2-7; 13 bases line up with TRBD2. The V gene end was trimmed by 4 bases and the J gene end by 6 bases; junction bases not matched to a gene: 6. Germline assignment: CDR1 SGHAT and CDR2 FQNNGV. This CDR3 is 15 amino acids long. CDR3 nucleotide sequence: TGTGCCAGCAGCTCGATGGGACTAGCGGGATCCGAGCAGTACTTC. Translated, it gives CASSSMGLAGSEQYF.

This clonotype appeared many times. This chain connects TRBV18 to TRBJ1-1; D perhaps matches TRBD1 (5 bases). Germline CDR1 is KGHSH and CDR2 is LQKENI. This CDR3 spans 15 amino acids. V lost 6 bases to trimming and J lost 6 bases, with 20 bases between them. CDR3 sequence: CASSRDLKTGAEAFF. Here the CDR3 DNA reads TGTGCCAGCTCCCGGGACTTAAAAACCGGCGCTGAAGCTTTCTTT.